This record looks at one T cell receptor (beta chain) sequence and its context. Antigen unknown. These data are taken from a study of graft-versus-host responses after intestinal transplantation. Turning to the study itself: Multivisceral, liver-intestinal, or isolated intestinal transplants were performed in recipients. Each recipient received anti-thymocyte globulin induction, then tacrolimus and steroids for approximately 3 years. Study-wide results and caveats: Researchers found peak circulating GvH clone levels linked to early post-transplant HvG declines. GvH clones surfaced in recipient marrow, some emerging earlier in ileum or blood.

Libraries were prepared by immunoSEQ multiplex PCR; TCRdb keeps only in-frame clonotypes and omits some of them. The sample comprises 140,000 or so clones, about nine tenths of which are singletons, and 0.19% rests with the top ten. The sequencing here drew on unstimulated CD4+ T cells sorted from spleen or lymph node cells, taken before intestinal transplant. The clonotype was recovered from a human donor who received an intestinal transplant.

The CDR3 spells CASGGGLGEQYF. CDR3 DNA sequence: TGTGCCAGCGGGGGAGGTTTGGGGGAGCAGTACTTC. This rearrangement joins TRBV6-5 to TRBJ2-7; tentatively, D is TRBD2 (6 bases). CDR3 length: 12 residues. Trimming stripped 8 bases from V and 7 bases from J, with 15 bases between. The V gene's germline CDR1 is MNHEY and CDR2 SVGAGI.